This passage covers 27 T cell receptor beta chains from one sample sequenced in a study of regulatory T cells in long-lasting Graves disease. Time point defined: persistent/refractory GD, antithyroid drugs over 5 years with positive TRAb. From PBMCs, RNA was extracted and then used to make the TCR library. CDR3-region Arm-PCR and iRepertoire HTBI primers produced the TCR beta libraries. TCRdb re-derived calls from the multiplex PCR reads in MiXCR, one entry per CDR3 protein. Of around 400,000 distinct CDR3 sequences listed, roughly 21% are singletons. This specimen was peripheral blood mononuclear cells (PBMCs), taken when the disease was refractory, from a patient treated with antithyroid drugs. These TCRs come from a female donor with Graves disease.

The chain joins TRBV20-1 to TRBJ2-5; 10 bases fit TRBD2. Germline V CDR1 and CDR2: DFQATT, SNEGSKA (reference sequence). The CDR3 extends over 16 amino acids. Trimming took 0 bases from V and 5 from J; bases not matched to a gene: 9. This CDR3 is CSARDQSGRALETQYF. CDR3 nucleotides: TGCAGTGCTAGAGATCAGAGCGGGAGGGCCTTGGAGACCCAGTACTTC.

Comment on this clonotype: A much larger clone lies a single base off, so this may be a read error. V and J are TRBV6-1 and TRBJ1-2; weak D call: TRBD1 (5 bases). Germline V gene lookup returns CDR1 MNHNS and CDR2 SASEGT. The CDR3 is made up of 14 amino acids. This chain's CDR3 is CASSWDPAGYGYIF. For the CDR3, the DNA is TGTGCCAGCAGCTGGGACCCTGCAGGGTATGGCTACATCTTC.

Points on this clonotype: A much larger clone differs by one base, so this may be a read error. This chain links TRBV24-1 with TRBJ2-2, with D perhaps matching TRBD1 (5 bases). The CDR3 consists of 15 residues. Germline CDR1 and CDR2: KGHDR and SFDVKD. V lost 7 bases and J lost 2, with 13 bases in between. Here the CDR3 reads CATRQGQGNTGELFF. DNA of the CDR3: TGTGCCACCAGACAAGGACAAGGTAACACCGGGGAGCTGTTTTTT.

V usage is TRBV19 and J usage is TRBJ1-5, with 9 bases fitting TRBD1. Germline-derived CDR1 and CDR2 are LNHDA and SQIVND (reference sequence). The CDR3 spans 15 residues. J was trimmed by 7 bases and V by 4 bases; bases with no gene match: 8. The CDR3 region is CASSTTGQGRQPQHF. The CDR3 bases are TGTGCCAGTAGTACCACGGGACAGGGACGCCAGCCCCAGCATTTT.

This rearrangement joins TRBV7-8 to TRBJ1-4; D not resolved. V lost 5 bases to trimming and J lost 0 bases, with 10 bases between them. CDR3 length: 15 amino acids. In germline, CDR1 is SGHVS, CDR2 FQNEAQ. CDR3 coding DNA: TGTGCCAGCAGCGGTGACGGATCAACTAATGAAAAACTGTTTTTT. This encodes CASSGDGSTNEKLFF.

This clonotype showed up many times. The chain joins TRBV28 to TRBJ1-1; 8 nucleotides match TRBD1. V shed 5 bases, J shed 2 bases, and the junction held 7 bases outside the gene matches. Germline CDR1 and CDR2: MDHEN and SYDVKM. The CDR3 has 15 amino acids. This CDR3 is CASSPLDRDNTEAFF. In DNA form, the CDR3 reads TGTGCCAGCAGTCCTCTGGACAGGGACAACACTGAAGCTTTCTTT.

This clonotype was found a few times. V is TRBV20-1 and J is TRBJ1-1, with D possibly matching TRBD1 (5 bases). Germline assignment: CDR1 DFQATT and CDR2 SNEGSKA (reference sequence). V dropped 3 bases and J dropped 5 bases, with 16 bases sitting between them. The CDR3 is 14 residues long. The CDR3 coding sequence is TGCAGTGCTAGGGGGGAGGCTCGGGGTACTGAAGCTTTCTTT. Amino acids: CSARGEARGTEAFF.

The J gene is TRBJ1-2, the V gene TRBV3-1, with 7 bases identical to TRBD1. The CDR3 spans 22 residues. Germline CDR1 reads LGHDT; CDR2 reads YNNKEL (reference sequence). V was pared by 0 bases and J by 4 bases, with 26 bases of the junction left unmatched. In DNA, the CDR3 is TGTGCCAGCAGCCAAGAACTCTTGAGCGGTTATGAAGGGGGCTTATTTGGCTATGGCTACACCTTC. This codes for CASSQELLSGYEGGLFGYGYTF.

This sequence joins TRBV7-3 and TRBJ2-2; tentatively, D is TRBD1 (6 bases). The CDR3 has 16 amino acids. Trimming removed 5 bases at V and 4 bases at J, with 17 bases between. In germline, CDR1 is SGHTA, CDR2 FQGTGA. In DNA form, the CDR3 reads TGTGCCAGCAGCGCCCCTAGGGGGTCTTCCACCGGGGAGCTGTTTTTT. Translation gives CASSAPRGSSTGELFF.

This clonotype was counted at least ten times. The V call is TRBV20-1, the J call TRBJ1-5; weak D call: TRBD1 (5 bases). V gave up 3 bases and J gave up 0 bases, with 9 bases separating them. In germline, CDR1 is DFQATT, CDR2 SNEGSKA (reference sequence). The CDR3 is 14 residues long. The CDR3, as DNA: TGCAGTGCTAGCCGCGGGGGTAGCAATCAGCCCCAGCATTTT. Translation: CSASRGGSNQPQHF.

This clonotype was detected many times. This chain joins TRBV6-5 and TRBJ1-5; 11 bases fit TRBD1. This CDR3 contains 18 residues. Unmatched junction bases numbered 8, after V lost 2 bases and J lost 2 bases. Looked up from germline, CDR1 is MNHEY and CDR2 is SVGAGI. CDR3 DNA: TGTGCCAGCAGTTACACCGGACAGGGGGCATATCGCAATCAGCCCCAGCATTTT. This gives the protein CASSYTGQGAYRNQPQHF.

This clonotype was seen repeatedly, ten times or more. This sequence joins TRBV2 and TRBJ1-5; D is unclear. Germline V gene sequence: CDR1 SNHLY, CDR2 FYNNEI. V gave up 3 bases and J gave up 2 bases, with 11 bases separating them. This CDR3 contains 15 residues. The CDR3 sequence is CASSDLAQGNQPQHF. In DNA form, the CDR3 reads TGTGCCAGCAGTGACTTGGCCCAGGGCAATCAGCCCCAGCATTTT.

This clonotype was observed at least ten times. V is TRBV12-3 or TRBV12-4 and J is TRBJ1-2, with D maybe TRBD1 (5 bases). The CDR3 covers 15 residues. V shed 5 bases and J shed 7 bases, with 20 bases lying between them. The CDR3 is CASSSWIQGGFGYTF. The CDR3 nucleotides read TGTGCCAGCAGTAGCTGGATCCAGGGAGGGTTTGGCTACACCTTC.

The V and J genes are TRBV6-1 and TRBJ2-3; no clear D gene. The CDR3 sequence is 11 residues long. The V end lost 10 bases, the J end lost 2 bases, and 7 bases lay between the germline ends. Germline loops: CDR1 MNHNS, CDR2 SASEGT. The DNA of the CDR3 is TGTGCCACGAGCGCCACAGATACGCAGTATTTT. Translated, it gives CATSATDTQYF.

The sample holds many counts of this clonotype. CDR3 coding DNA: TGTGCCAGCAGTGAAGACAGGGGTAGGGAGGGTGAAGCTTTCTTT. It codes for CASSEDRGREGEAFF. The chain uses TRBV2 and TRBJ1-1; TRBD1 agrees at 7 bases. CDR1 is SNHLY, CDR2 FYNNEI, per germline. The CDR3 runs to 15 residues. Trimming took 1 base from V and 7 from J; bases not matched to a gene: 9.

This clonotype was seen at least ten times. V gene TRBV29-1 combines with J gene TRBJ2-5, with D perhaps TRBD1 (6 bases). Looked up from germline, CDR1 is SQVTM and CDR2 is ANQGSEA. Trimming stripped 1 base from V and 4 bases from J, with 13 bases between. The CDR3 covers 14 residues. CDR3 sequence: CSVEGGRGLETQYF. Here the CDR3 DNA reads TGCAGCGTTGAAGGAGGCAGGGGTCTAGAGACCCAGTACTTC.

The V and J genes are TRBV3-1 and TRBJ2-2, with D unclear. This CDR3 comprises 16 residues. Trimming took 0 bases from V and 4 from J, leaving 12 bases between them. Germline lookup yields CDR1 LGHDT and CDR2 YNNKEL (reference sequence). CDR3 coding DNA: TGTGCCAGCAGCCAAGAGGCGTCACAGCTCACCGGGGAGCTGTTTTTT. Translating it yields CASSQEASQLTGELFF.

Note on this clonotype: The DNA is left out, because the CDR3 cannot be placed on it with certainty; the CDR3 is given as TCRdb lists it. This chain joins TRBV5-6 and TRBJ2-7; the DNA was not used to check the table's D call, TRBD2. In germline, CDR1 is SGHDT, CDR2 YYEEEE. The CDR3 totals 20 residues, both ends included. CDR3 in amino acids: CASSFYICSARGLAVYEQYF.

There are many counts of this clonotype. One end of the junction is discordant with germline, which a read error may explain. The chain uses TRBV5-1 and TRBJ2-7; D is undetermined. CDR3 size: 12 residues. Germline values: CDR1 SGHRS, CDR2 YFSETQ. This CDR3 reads CASSLYGYEQYF. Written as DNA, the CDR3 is TGTGCCAGCAGTTTATACGGCTACGAGCAGTACTTC.

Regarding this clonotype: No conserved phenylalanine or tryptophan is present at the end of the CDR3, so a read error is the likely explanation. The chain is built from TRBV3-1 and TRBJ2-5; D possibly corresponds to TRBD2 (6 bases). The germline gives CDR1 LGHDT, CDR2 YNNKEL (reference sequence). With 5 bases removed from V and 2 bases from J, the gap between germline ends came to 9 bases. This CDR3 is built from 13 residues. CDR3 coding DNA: TGTGCCAGCAGCTCCCGGGGGCAAGAGACCCAGTACCTC. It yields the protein CASSSRGQETQYL.

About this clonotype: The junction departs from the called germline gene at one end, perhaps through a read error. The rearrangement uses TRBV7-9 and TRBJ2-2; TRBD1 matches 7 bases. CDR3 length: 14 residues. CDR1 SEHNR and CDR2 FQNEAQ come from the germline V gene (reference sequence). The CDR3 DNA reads TGTGCCAGTAACCGGGACAGAGACACCAGGGAGCTGTTTTTT. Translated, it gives CASNRDRDTRELFF.

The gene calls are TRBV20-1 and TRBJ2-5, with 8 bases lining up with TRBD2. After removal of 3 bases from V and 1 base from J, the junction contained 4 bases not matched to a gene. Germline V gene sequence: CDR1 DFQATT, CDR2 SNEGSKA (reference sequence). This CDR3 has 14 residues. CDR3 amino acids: CSARSGTSQETQYF. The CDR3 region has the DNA TGCAGTGCTAGGTCCGGGACTAGCCAAGAGACCCAGTACTTC.

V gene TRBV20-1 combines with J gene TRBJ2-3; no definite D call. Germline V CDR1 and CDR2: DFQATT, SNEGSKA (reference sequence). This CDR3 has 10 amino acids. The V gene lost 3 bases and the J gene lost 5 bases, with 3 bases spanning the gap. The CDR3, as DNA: TGCAGTGCTAGTCAAGATACGCAGTATTTT. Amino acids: CSASQDTQYF.

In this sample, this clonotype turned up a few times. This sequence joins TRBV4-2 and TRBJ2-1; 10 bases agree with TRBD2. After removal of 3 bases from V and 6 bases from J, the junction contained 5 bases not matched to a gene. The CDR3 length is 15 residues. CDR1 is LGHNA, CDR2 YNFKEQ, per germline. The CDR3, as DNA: TGTGCCAGCAGCCATACTAGCGGGGCCATCAATGAGCAGTTCTTC. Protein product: CASSHTSGAINEQFF.

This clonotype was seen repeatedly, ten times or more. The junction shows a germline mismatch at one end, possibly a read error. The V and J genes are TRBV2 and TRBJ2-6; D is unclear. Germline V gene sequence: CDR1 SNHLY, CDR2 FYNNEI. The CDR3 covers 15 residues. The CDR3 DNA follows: TGTGCCGGCAGCAGCACGTTCTCTGGGGCCAACGTCCTGACTTTC. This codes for CAGSSTFSGANVLTF.

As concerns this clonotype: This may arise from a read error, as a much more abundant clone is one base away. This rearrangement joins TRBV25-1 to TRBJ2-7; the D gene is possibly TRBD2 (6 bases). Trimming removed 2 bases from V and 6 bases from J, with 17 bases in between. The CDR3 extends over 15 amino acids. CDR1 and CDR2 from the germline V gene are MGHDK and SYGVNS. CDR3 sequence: CASSERGKAGCEQYF. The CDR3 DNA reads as TGTGCCAGCAGTGAAAGAGGAAAAGCGGGCTGCGAGCAGTACTTC.

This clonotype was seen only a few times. The CDR3 DNA reads TGTGCCAGCAGCGAGACAGCCCAGAATCAGCCCCAGCATTTT. Translating it yields CASSETAQNQPQHF. This chain joins TRBV9 and TRBJ1-5; maybe TRBD1 (5 bases). The CDR3 has 14 residues. With 3 bases removed from V and 4 bases from J, the gap between germline ends came to 11 bases. The germline V gene has CDR1 SGDLS and CDR2 YYNGEE.